This T cell receptor (beta chain) was sequenced for a study of T cells after somatic rescue of genetic block. The CDR3 runs 12 residues. CDR1 is SGHTA, CDR2 FQGNSA, per germline. Trimming left V 5 bases short and J 13 bases short, with 15 bases between. Method: immunoSEQ multiplex PCR; TCRdb's copy keeps in-frame clones and lacks some. The sample carries tens of thousands of clones, 80% to 95% recorded once. Sequenced sample: peripheral blood mononuclear cells (PBMCs). V is TRBV7-2 and J is TRBJ2-4, with D tentatively TRBD1 (6 bases). This receptor was obtained from a man aged 40-49 years. The CDR3 nucleotides read TGTGCCAGCAGCCCTCAGACAGGTGGACAGTACTTC. Its translation: CASSPQTGGQYF.